Presented here are 31 T cell receptor beta chains from one specimen sequenced in a study of cytomegalovirus exposure and HLA in healthy donors. 13 Jbeta primers and 60 Vbeta primers were used for the PCR. Measured with immunoSEQ multiplex PCR; TCRdb has only the in-frame clones, and not every one. Of some 150,000 clones listed, roughly 80% are singletons. Sequencing used PBMCs. These receptors came from a man aged 30-40 years in good health and CMV-seropositive.

The V call is TRBV29-1, the J call TRBJ1-2; 7 bases fit TRBD1. V dropped 1 base and J dropped 4; count of bases not matched to a gene: 12. CDR1 is SQVTM, CDR2 ANQGSEA, per germline. This CDR3 has 16 amino acids. CDR3 DNA: TGCAGCGTTGAAGCAAAACACACCGGGACAGCCTATGGCTACACCTTC. It codes for CSVEAKHTGTAYGYTF.

V and J are TRBV27 and TRBJ2-7; maybe TRBD2 (5 bases). Trimming pared 3 bases from V and 0 bases from J, leaving 9 bases between. CDR3 size: 14 residues. Germline loops: CDR1 MNHEY, CDR2 SMNVEV (reference sequence). The CDR3 region is CASSLSGSSYEQYF. CDR3 in DNA: TGTGCCAGCAGTTTGTCGGGGAGCTCCTACGAGCAGTACTTC.

This chain connects TRBV29-1 to TRBJ1-2, with 9 bases lining up with TRBD1. The germline V gene has CDR1 SQVTM and CDR2 ANQGSEA. CDR3 length: 12 amino acids. The trim removed 8 bases at V and 7 bases at J, leaving 8 bases unmatched. CDR3 protein: CSIGQGLLGYTF. As DNA, the CDR3 is TGCAGCATTGGACAGGGGTTGCTTGGCTACACCTTC.

This chain joins TRBV27 and TRBJ2-7; 7 positions match TRBD1. This CDR3 is built from 13 residues. After removal of 5 bases from V and 5 bases from J, the junction contained 6 bases not matched to a gene. Germline values: CDR1 MNHEY, CDR2 SMNVEV (reference sequence). The CDR3 loop reads CASSLRTGNEQYF. CDR3 in DNA: TGTGCCAGCAGTCTAAGGACAGGAAACGAGCAGTACTTC.

This clone was seen a few times. The chain has TRBV7-9 and TRBJ1-1; the match to TRBD1 covers 9 bases. Per the germline V gene, CDR1 is SEHNR and CDR2 is FQNEAQ (reference sequence). This CDR3 is built from 16 residues. The V gene end was trimmed by 4 bases and the J gene end by 4 bases; junction bases not matched to a gene: 10. CDR3 sequence: CASSSNRDRVFTEAFF. CDR3 DNA sequence: TGTGCCAGCAGCTCAAACCGGGACAGGGTGTTCACTGAAGCTTTCTTT.

V usage is TRBV27 and J usage is TRBJ2-7; 8 nucleotides align to TRBD1. The CDR3 extends over 15 amino acids. Germline CDR1 reads MNHEY; CDR2 reads SMNVEV (reference sequence). V gave up 6 bases and J gave up 3 bases; unmatched junction bases: 10. The CDR3 DNA is TGTGCCAGCAGCTCCCCGGGACAGGAAGGCTACGAGCAGTACTTC. Its translation is CASSSPGQEGYEQYF.

V and J are TRBV5-1 and TRBJ2-3; 10 nucleotides align to TRBD2. This CDR3 has 16 residues. The V gene's germline CDR1 is SGHRS and CDR2 YFSETQ. V dropped 1 base and J dropped 2; count of bases not matched to a gene: 4. The CDR3 coding sequence is TGCGCCAGCAGCTTGATACTAGCGGGATACACAGATACGCAGTATTTT. Its protein is CASSLILAGYTDTQYF.

This chain connects TRBV9 to TRBJ2-3; TRBD2 matches 12 bases. CDR3 size: 17 residues. Germline V gives CDR1 SGDLS, CDR2 YYNGEE. J gave up 0 bases and V 3 bases, and 5 bases lay outside the gene matches. The CDR3 DNA sequence: TGTGCCAGCAGCGCCCGGACTAGCGGGGCCAGCACAGATACGCAGTATTTT. It yields the protein CASSARTSGASTDTQYF.

The DNA for the CDR3 is TGCGCCAGCAGCCAAGAGGGCAGGGTGGGGACCCAGTACTTC. It yields the protein CASSQEGRVGTQYF. The V gene is TRBV4-3, the J gene TRBJ2-5, with D perhaps matching TRBD1 (5 bases). The CDR3 covers 14 residues. Per germline, CDR1 LGHNA and CDR2 YSLEER. The V and J ends lost 0 bases and 7 bases respectively, with 12 bases between them.

The rearrangement uses TRBV5-1 and TRBJ2-3, with 15 nucleotides matching TRBD2. The CDR3 has 18 residues. V lost 4 bases to trimming and J lost 0 bases; unmatched junction nucleotides: 6. The germline V gene has CDR1 SGHRS and CDR2 YFSETQ. The DNA for the CDR3 is TGCGCCAGCAGCCCGGGACTAGCGGGGGGACTTAGCACAGATACGCAGTATTTT. It translates to CASSPGLAGGLSTDTQYF.

The CDR3 coding sequence is TGTGCCAGCAGCTTAGCAGGGGTCGATTATGGCTACACCTTC. Encoded protein: CASSLAGVDYGYTF. The chain has TRBV11-3 and TRBJ1-2; D may be TRBD1 (6 bases). Trimming cost V 1 base and J 5 bases, with 11 bases left between them. The CDR3 runs 14 residues. CDR1 and CDR2 from the germline V gene are SGHNT and YENEEA.

A few counts support this clone. The chain recombines TRBV12-5 with TRBJ2-7; 8 positions agree with TRBD1. Losses at the gene ends were 6 bases for V and 6 bases for J; bases not matched to a gene: 7. The CDR3 consists of 13 residues. Germline-derived CDR1 and CDR2 are LGHNT and FRNRAP. In nucleotides, the CDR3 is TGTGCTAGTGGACCCCCGACAGGGGCCGAGCAGTACTTC. Encoded protein: CASGPPTGAEQYF.

This clone occurred a few times. This chain connects TRBV4-1 to TRBJ1-6; TRBD1 matches at 8 bases. This CDR3 region has 16 residues. With 0 bases clipped from V and 4 bases from J, the junction kept 2 bases outside the gene matches. The germline V gene has CDR1 MGHRA and CDR2 YSYEKL. The CDR3 region has the DNA TGCGCCAGCAGCCAAGACAGGGGGCCTTATAATTCACCCCTCCACTTT. Translating it yields CASSQDRGPYNSPLHF.

The rearrangement joins TRBV15 to TRBJ2-1; TRBD2 agrees at 12 bases. V trimming: 2 bases; J trimming: 10 bases; junction bases outside the gene matches: 12. CDR3 length equals 17 residues. Germline CDR1 reads LNHNV; CDR2 reads YYDKDF (reference sequence). The CDR3 region is CATSRTRTSGAGGEQFF. In DNA form, the CDR3 reads TGTGCCACCAGCAGAACCCGGACTAGCGGGGCTGGGGGAGAGCAGTTCTTC.

The J gene is TRBJ1-5, the V gene TRBV25-1; TRBD1 agrees at 7 bases. The V gene's germline CDR1 is MGHDK and CDR2 SYGVNS. The junction had 3 bases not matched to a gene; V was cut back by 1 base and J by 0 bases. This CDR3 has 16 residues. The CDR3 DNA reads as TGTGCCAGCAGTGAATCAGGGACAGATAGCAATCAGCCCCAGCATTTT. This gives the protein CASSESGTDSNQPQHF.

This chain joins TRBV10-1 and TRBJ2-3; a weak D match, TRBD2 (6 bases). The CDR3 extends over 15 amino acids. Germline assignment: CDR1 WNHNN and CDR2 SYGVQD (reference sequence). Trimming shortened V by 0 bases and J by 0 bases, and 7 bases separated the two germline ends. This chain's CDR3 is CASSESRGSTDTQYF. As DNA, the CDR3 is TGCGCCAGCAGTGAGTCGCGGGGTAGCACAGATACGCAGTATTTT.

J is TRBJ2-7 and V is TRBV7-3, with D hard to call. V lost 5 bases to trimming and J lost 0 bases, with 11 bases between them. Germline V gene sequence: CDR1 SGHTA, CDR2 FQGTGA. The length of the CDR3 is 14 residues. CDR3 sequence (DNA): TGTGCCAGCAGCAAGACATCTGACTCCTACGAGCAGTACTTC. Translation gives CASSKTSDSYEQYF.

This clone was seen a handful of times. This chain uses TRBV6-4 with TRBJ2-1; D not certain. V was shortened by 1 base and J by 5 bases, with 3 bases between the two germline ends. Germline assignment: CDR1 MRHNA and CDR2 SNTAGT. The CDR3 is 12 residues long. CDR3 DNA sequence: TGTGCCAGCAGTGACTACAACAATGAGCAGTTCTTC. This codes for CASSDYNNEQFF.

The chain has TRBV6-6 and TRBJ1-6; 9 bases align to TRBD1. The V gene's germline CDR1 is MNHNY and CDR2 SVGAGI (reference sequence). The junction had 2 bases not matched to a gene; V was cut back by 6 bases and J by 8 bases. The CDR3 has 13 amino acids. CDR3 loop: CASRRQGDSPLHF. CDR3 in DNA: TGTGCCAGCAGGAGACAGGGGGATTCACCCCTCCACTTT.

This clone was detected once. CDR3 in amino acids: CSVRRQGGSNYGYTF. In DNA, the CDR3 is TGCAGCGTTCGAAGGCAGGGCGGATCAAACTATGGCTACACCTTC. The chain has TRBV29-1 and TRBJ1-2; D may be TRBD1 (5 bases). V lost 5 bases to trimming and J lost 2 bases, with 18 bases between them. This CDR3 region has 15 residues. Per the germline V gene, CDR1 is SQVTM and CDR2 is ANQGSEA. Supplemented by reference TRBV29-1 and TRBJ1-2, the full variable domain reads SAVISQKPSRDICQRGTSLTIQCQVDSQVTMMFWYRQQPGQSLTLIATANQGSEATYESGFVIDKFPISRPNLTFSTLTVSNMSPEDSSIYLCSVRRQGGSNYGYTFGSGTRLTVV.

The gene calls are TRBV28 and TRBJ2-7; D might be TRBD1 (6 bases). The germline gives CDR1 MDHEN, CDR2 SYDVKM. The CDR3 loop spans 14 amino acids. Trimming cost V 7 bases and J 5 bases, with 18 bases left between them. CDR3 protein: CASIIRQGPHEQYF. CDR3 nucleotide sequence: TGTGCCAGCATCATCCGGCAGGGGCCCCACGAGCAGTACTTC.

The chain recombines TRBV29-1 with TRBJ1-1; D remains ambiguous. Trimming took off 2 bases at V and 0 bases at J, with 13 bases between the two ends. Germline lookup yields CDR1 SQVTM and CDR2 ANQGSEA. The CDR3 extends over 15 amino acids. The DNA for the CDR3 is TGCAGCGTTGAACAGGCAGTAAATATGAACACTGAAGCTTTCTTT. Translation gives CSVEQAVNMNTEAFF.

This clone was seen a single time. V is TRBV4-1 and J is TRBJ2-7; D perhaps matches TRBD1 (5 bases). V lost 1 base, J lost 5 bases, and 12 bases lay in between. The CDR3 consists of 14 residues. Germline loops: CDR1 MGHRA, CDR2 YSYEKL. The CDR3 protein is CASSQADSSDEQYF. In nucleotides, the CDR3 is TGCGCCAGCAGCCAAGCAGACAGTTCCGACGAGCAGTACTTC.

The V call is TRBV4-1, the J call TRBJ1-1, with no clear D. There are 14 residues in the CDR3. Germline V gene sequence: CDR1 MGHRA, CDR2 YSYEKL. The germline V and J ends were trimmed by 0 bases and 7 bases, with 12 bases remaining between them. The CDR3 DNA follows: TGCGCCAGCAGCCAAGAAGCGGCAGTCGATGAAGCTTTCTTT. Residues: CASSQEAAVDEAFF.

The chain employs TRBV7-3 and TRBJ2-3; the match to TRBD2 covers 10 bases. Germline V gives CDR1 SGHTA, CDR2 FQGTGA. With V trimmed by 2 bases and J by 2 bases, 7 bases remained unmatched. The CDR3 is 17 amino acids. The chain's CDR3 is CASSLGTAGGITDTQYF. DNA for the CDR3: TGTGCCAGCAGCTTAGGGACAGCGGGGGGGATCACAGATACGCAGTATTTT.

The V and J genes are TRBV5-3 and TRBJ2-3, with D perhaps matching TRBD2 (5 bases). TRBV5-3 is annotated as an ORF whose role is uncertain. This CDR3 has 16 amino acids. V lost 3 bases, J lost 4 bases, and 18 bases lay in between. For the CDR3, the DNA is TGTGCCAGAAGCTCGGAGGCCCGAGGGTTTGCAGATACGCAGTATTTT. Amino acids: CARSSEARGFADTQYF.

The rearrangement uses TRBV4-1 and TRBJ2-7; TRBD2 agrees at 8 bases. With 5 bases clipped from V and 6 bases from J, the junction kept 15 bases outside the gene matches. The CDR3 is 16 amino acids. Germline assignment: CDR1 MGHRA and CDR2 YSYEKL. The CDR3 here is CASSARLGGGPLEQYF. The DNA for the CDR3 is TGCGCCAGCAGCGCCCGTCTGGGCGGGGGGCCTCTCGAGCAGTACTTC.

The rearrangement links TRBV30 to TRBJ2-5; 9 nucleotides align to TRBD1. The closer fit of TRBJ2-7 to the DNA end suggests the J call may be wrong. Germline V gene data show CDR1 as GTSNPN and CDR2 as SVGIG (reference sequence). The CDR3 runs 14 residues. CDR3: CAWSSGQGTHEQYF. CDR3 in DNA: TGTGCCTGGAGTTCGGGACAGGGAACCCACGAGCAGTACTTC.

This chain joins TRBV6-6 and TRBJ2-7; 13 nucleotides align to TRBD2. Germline CDR1 and CDR2: MNHNY and SVGAGI (reference sequence). The trim removed 2 bases at V and 7 bases at J, leaving 5 bases unmatched. The CDR3 has 15 residues. CDR3 sequence reads: CASSYRLAGGGEQYF. The CDR3 region has the DNA TGTGCCAGCAGTTACCGACTAGCGGGGGGTGGTGAGCAGTACTTC.

The V and J genes are TRBV28 and TRBJ2-5; a possible D gene is TRBD2 (6 bases). CDR1 MDHEN and CDR2 SYDVKM come from the germline V gene. Trimming took 2 bases from V and 4 from J, leaving 11 bases between them. The CDR3 contains 14 residues. The CDR3 protein is CASSLGGAAETQYF. CDR3 DNA: TGTGCCAGCAGTTTAGGAGGGGCTGCAGAGACCCAGTACTTC.

The rearrangement links TRBV2 to TRBJ2-5, with a possible D match to TRBD2 (6 bases). TRBJ2-7 explains the end of the DNA better; the J call may be wrong. Germline lookup yields CDR1 SNHLY and CDR2 FYNNEI. CDR3 size: 14 residues. The DNA for the CDR3 is TGTGCCAGCAGTGAAGCCCGGGGGTCCTACGAGCAGTACTTC. Translation gives CASSEARGSYEQYF.